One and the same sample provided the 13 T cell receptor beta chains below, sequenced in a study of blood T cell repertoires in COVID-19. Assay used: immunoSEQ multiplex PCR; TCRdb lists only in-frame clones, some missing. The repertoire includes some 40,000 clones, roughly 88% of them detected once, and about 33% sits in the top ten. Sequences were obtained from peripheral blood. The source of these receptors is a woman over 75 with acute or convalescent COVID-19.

The CDR3: CAWSVNWEGAFF. The CDR3 coding sequence is TGTGCCTGGAGTGTAAATTGGGAGGGAGCTTTCTTT. V and J are TRBV30 and TRBJ1-1; no definite D call. This CDR3 is 12 amino acids long. V lost 0 bases to trimming and J lost 10 bases, with 12 bases between them. CDR1 and CDR2 (germline): GTSNPN, SVGIG (reference sequence).

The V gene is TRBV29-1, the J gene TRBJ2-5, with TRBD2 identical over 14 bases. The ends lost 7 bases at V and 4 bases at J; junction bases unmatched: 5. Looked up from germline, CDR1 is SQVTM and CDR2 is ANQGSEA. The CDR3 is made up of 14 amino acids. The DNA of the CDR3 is TGCAGCGCCCTGACTAGCGGGGGGGGAGAGACCCAGTACTTC. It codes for CSALTSGGGETQYF.

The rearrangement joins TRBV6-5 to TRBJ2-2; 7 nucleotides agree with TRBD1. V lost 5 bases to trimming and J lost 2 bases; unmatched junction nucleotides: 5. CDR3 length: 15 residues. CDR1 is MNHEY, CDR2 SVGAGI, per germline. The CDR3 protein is CASSKGDRNTGELFF. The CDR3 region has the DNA TGTGCCAGCAGTAAGGGGGACAGAAACACCGGGGAGCTGTTTTTT.

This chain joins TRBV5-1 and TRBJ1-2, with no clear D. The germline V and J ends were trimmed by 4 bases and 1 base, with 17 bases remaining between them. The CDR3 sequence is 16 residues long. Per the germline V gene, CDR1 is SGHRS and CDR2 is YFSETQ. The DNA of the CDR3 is TGCGCCAGCAGCCCTACCGACCGAGGCCTTAACTATGGCTACACCTTC. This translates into CASSPTDRGLNYGYTF.

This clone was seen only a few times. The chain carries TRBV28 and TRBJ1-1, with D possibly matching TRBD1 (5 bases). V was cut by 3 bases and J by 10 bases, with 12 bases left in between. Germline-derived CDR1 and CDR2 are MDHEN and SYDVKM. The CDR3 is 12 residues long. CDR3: CASSLAWGGAFF. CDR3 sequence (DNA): TGTGCCAGCAGTTTGGCGTGGGGGGGAGCTTTCTTT.

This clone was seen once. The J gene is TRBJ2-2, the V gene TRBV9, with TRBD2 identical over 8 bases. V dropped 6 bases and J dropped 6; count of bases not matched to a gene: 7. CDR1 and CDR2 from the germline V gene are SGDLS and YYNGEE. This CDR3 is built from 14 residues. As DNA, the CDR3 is TGTGCCAGCACAAGGGGACTAGAGTCCGGGGAGCTGTTTTTT. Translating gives CASTRGLESGELFF.

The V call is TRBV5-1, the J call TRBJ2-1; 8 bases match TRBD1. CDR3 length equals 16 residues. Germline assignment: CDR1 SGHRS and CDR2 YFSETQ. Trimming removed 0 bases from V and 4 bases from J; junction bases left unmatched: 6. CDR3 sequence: CASSLGLGQGYNEQFF. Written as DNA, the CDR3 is TGCGCCAGCAGCTTGGGTCTTGGACAGGGATACAATGAGCAGTTCTTC.

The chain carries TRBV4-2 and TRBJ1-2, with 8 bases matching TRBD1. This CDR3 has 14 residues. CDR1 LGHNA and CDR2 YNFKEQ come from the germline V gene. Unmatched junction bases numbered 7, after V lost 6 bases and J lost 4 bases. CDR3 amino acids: CASSLPGQAYGYTF. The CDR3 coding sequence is TGTGCCAGCAGTCTACCGGGACAGGCCTATGGCTACACCTTC.

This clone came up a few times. This CDR3 is CASSPGTGGQPQHF. In DNA, the CDR3 is TGTGCCAGCTCACCCGGGACAGGGGGTCAGCCCCAGCATTTT. This chain links TRBV18 with TRBJ1-5; 11 bases are a match to TRBD1. The CDR3 totals 14 residues. After removal of 3 bases from V and 6 bases from J, the junction contained 1 base not matched to a gene. In germline, CDR1 is KGHSH, CDR2 LQKENI.

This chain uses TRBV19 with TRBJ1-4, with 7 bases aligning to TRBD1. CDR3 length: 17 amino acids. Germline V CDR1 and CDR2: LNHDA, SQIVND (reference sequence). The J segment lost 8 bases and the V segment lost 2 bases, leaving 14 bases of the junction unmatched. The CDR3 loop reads CASSILLPGSGGEKLFF. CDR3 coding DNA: TGTGCCAGTAGTATACTCCTTCCGGGATCAGGGGGGGAAAAACTGTTTTTT.

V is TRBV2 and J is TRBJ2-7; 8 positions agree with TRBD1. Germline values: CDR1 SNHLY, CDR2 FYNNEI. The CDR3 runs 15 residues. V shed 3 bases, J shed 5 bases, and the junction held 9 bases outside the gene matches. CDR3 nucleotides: TGTGCCAGCAGTGAGGGCGGGACAGGTCTGAACGAGCAGTACTTC. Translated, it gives CASSEGGTGLNEQYF.

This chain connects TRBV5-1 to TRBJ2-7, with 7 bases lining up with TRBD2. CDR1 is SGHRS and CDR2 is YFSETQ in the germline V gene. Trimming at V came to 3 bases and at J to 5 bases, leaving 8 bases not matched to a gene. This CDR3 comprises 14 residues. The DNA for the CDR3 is TGCGCCAGCAGCTCCTTCTCGGGAGGAGACGAGCAGTACTTC. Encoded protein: CASSSFSGGDEQYF.

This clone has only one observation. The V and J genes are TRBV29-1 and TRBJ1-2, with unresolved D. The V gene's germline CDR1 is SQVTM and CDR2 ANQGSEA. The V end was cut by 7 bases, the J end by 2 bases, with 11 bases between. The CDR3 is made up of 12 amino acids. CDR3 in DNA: TGCAGCGCCGAGGGAGGGAACTATGGCTACACCTTC. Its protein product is CSAEGGNYGYTF. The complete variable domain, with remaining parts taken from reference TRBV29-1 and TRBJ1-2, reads SAVISQKPSRDICQRGTSLTIQCQVDSQVTMMFWYRQQPGQSLTLIATANQGSEATYESGFVIDKFPISRPNLTFSTLTVSNMSPEDSSIYLCSAEGGNYGYTFGSGTRLTVV.